The rows below give T cell receptor beta chains drawn from one sample of a study of T cell responses to AZD1222 COVID-19 vaccine. Using immunoSEQ multiplex PCR, the repertoire was profiled, and TCRdb retains in-frame clones only, with some absent. The sample records around 170,000 clones, 80% to 95% being singletons. Sequences were derived from peripheral blood, sampled 28 days after the second AZD1222 dose. Receptors were obtained from an adult who received the AZD1222 COVID-19 vaccine. CDR3s include the opening cysteine and the closing phenylalanine or tryptophan. Each record gives: clone size, V gene, D gene, J gene, CDR3 protein, CDR3 DNA. D genes are given only for firm matches. Clone size is given for some rows only: seen once, a few or many times, or a class if the clone is expanded.

NA	TRBV2	NA	TRBJ1-1	CASSVGLGNMNTEAFF	TGTGCCAGCAGTGTAGGGTTGGGCAACATGAACACTGAAGCTTTCTTT
NA	TRBV19	NA	TRBJ2-5	CASSGSGTKQETQYF	TGTGCCAGTAGTGGCTCCGGGACCAAACAAGAGACCCAGTACTTC
NA	TRBV7-8	NA	TRBJ2-5	CASSALTGTQYF	TGTGCCAGCAGCGCACTGACGGGGACCCAGTACTTC
NA	TRBV6-5	NA	TRBJ2-7	CASSRDPGAVGEQYF	TGTGCCAGCAGTAGAGACCCGGGGGCCGTAGGGGAGCAGTACTTC
NA	TRBV2	NA	TRBJ2-6	CASLVANVLTF	TGTGCCAGCCTAGTGGCCAACGTCCTGACTTTC
few	TRBV28	NA	TRBJ1-6	CASSPRGASHNSPLHF	TGTGCCAGCAGCCCTCGGGGGGCTAGTCATAATTCACCCCTCCACTTT
few	TRBV6-1	NA	TRBJ1-3	CASSEAKGNGNTIYF	TGTGCCAGCAGTGAAGCCAAGGGAAATGGAAACACCATATATTTT
NA	TRBV28	NA	TRBJ1-4	CASIPGGPDEKLFF	TGTGCCAGCATCCCCGGGGGGCCGGATGAAAAACTGTTTTTT
NA	TRBV5-6	NA	TRBJ2-5	CASSLAGGGETQYF	TGTGCCAGCAGCTTGGCCGGCGGAGGGGAGACCCAGTACTTC
NA	TRBV18	NA	TRBJ1-3	CASSRLAASGNTIYF	TGTGCCAGCTCACGTCTCGCAGCCTCTGGAAACACCATATATTTT
NA	TRBV7-9	NA	TRBJ2-7	CASSRPSQGSYEQYF	TGTGCCAGCAGCCGACCTTCTCAGGGTAGCTACGAGCAGTACTTC
NA	TRBV28	NA	TRBJ2-2	CASSTAGQNTGELFF	TGTGCCAGCAGTACCGCGGGACAAAACACCGGGGAGCTGTTTTTT
few	TRBV5-1	NA	TRBJ2-6	CASSSGANVLTF	TGCGCCAGCAGCTCTGGGGCCAACGTCCTGACTTTC
NA	TRBV5-4	NA	TRBJ2-1	CASSSPGSGNEQFF	TGTGCCAGCAGCTCCCCAGGCTCAGGTAATGAGCAGTTCTTC
NA	TRBV24-1	NA	TRBJ2-7	CATSDPVGKQYF	TGTGCCACCAGTGACCCTGTAGGCAAGCAGTACTTC
NA	TRBV6-1	TRBD1	TRBJ2-3	CASSEGQGASDTQYF	TGTGCCAGCAGTGAGGGACAGGGGGCTTCAGATACGCAGTATTTT
once	TRBV5-1	TRBD1	TRBJ2-3	CASSARQGSDTQYF	TGCGCCAGCAGCGCCCGACAGGGATCCGATACGCAGTATTTT
NA	TRBV7-6	TRBD1	TRBJ2-7	CASSLLGQATGGEQYF	TGTGCCAGCAGCTTACTGGGACAGGCTACCGGAGGCGAGCAGTACTTC
few	TRBV5-4	NA	TRBJ1-1	CASSPDPERDAEAFF	TGTGCCAGCAGCCCGGACCCGGAGAGGGACGCTGAAGCTTTCTTT
NA	TRBV11-2	TRBD2	TRBJ2-7	CASKRGVAVEQYF	TGTGCCAGCAAGCGGGGGGTAGCGGTCGAGCAGTACTTC
NA	TRBV2	TRBD1	TRBJ2-7	CASSDRTGGIYEQYF	TGTGCCAGCAGTGATAGGACAGGGGGTATCTACGAGCAGTACTTC
NA	TRBV18	NA	TRBJ1-2	CASSPGGSGYTF	TGTGCCAGCTCACCAGGGGGAAGTGGCTACACCTTC
NA	TRBV19	NA	TRBJ2-5	CASSTPTGTQTQYF	TGTGCCAGTAGTACTCCCACGGGGACGCAGACCCAGTACTTC
NA	TRBV5-6	NA	TRBJ1-6	CASSLDSEFYNSPLHF	TGTGCCAGCAGCCTAGATAGTGAGTTCTATAATTCACCCCTCCACTTT
NA	TRBV28	NA	TRBJ1-1	CASSLGGRTEAFF	TGTGCCAGCAGTTTGGGAGGGCGAACTGAAGCTTTCTTT
NA	TRBV9	NA	TRBJ2-2	CASGQGAGELFF	TGTGCCAGCGGGCAGGGAGCCGGGGAGCTGTTTTTT
once	TRBV4-1	TRBD1	TRBJ1-2	CASSLRQGPEGYTF	TGCGCCAGCAGCCTCCGACAGGGCCCCGAAGGCTACACCTTC
once	TRBV3-1/TRBV3-2	NA	TRBJ1-4	CASSQEIVTAEKLFF	TGTGCCAGCAGCCAAGAAATAGTGACAGCTGAAAAACTGTTTTTT
NA	TRBV7-9	TRBD1	TRBJ1-4	CASSLTGQPNEKLFF	TGTGCCAGCAGCTTAACGGGACAGCCTAATGAAAAACTGTTTTTT
NA	TRBV9	NA	TRBJ2-2	CASSVEATKNTGELFF	TGTGCCAGCAGCGTAGAAGCTACTAAGAACACCGGGGAGCTGTTTTTT
NA	TRBV5-1	TRBD2	TRBJ2-1	CASSLTSGGSQSYNEQFF	TGCGCCAGCAGCTTGACTAGCGGGGGTTCGCAGTCCTACAATGAGCAGTTCTTC
NA	TRBV5-4	NA	TRBJ2-1	CASTKRLDLYNEQFF	TGTGCCAGCACAAAAAGACTAGATCTCTACAATGAGCAGTTCTTC
NA	TRBV19	NA	TRBJ2-7	CASRSGAYEQYF	TGTGCCAGTAGGTCCGGGGCATACGAGCAGTACTTC
NA	TRBV7-9	NA	TRBJ2-7	CASSSGNRWYEQYF	TGTGCCAGCAGCTCTGGCAACCGTTGGTACGAGCAGTACTTC
NA	TRBV14	NA	TRBJ1-4	CASSQAETGYEKLFF	TGTGCCAGCAGCCAAGCTGAGACAGGATATGAAAAACTGTTTTTT
NA	TRBV3-1/TRBV3-2	NA	TRBJ2-1	CASSPQGVSPTNEQFF	TGTGCCAGCAGCCCCCAAGGGGTTAGCCCGACCAATGAGCAGTTCTTC
NA	TRBV20-1	NA	TRBJ2-7	CSASTTTEQYF	TGCAGTGCTAGTACCACCACCGAGCAGTACTTC
NA	TRBV6-5	TRBD2	TRBJ2-3	CASSYSISGSVDTQYF	TGTGCCAGCAGTTACTCGATTAGCGGGAGCGTCGATACGCAGTATTTT
NA	TRBV29-1	TRBD1	TRBJ1-3	CSAGQGAGNTIYF	TGCAGCGCTGGACAGGGGGCTGGAAACACCATATATTTT
NA	TRBV9	TRBD2	TRBJ2-2	CASSVQAGGPHTGELFF	TGTGCCAGCAGCGTACAGGCGGGAGGGCCGCACACCGGGGAGCTGTTTTTT
NA	TRBV5-1	NA	TRBJ1-6	CASSPGSGNSPLHF	TGCGCCAGCAGCCCCGGAAGCGGGAATTCACCCCTCCACTTT
NA	TRBV4-1	NA	TRBJ2-5	CASSMSQTGRQETQYF	TGCGCCAGCAGCATGTCCCAAACAGGGAGGCAAGAGACCCAGTACTTC
few	TRBV20-1	TRBD1	TRBJ1-2	CSARTGNGYTF	TGCAGTGCGAGGACAGGGAATGGCTACACCTTC